Here is one TCR beta chain with its context. Its antigen is currently unknown. A J-beta primer mix and a sample-barcoded 5' primer were used in a second PCR of roughly 7 to 12 cycles. Via MiXCR, TCRdb re-called the 5' RACE reads, giving one row per CDR3 protein. There are approximately 580,000 distinct CDR3 sequences in the sample; around 24% occur only once, and 7.5% to 9% lies in the top ten. This CDR3 comprises 15 residues. Germline-derived CDR1 and CDR2 are MNHEY and SVGAGI. V was pared by 6 bases and J by 0 bases, with 14 bases between. These data belong to a study of blood T cells in healthy people across ages. Study-level findings and limits: Observed TCR beta diversity showed a strong correlation with the percentage of naive T cells as measured by flow cytometry.

This sample was also put to use in a study of T cells of mothers and their children.

This chain links TRBV6-5 with TRBJ1-1; D is perhaps TRBD1 (6 bases). This TCR was sampled from a boy aged 5 to 17 in good health. Source material: blood. This chain's CDR3 is CASRRARDMNTEAFF. Written as DNA, the CDR3 is TGTGCCAGCAGGAGGGCCCGGGACATGAACACTGAAGCTTTCTTT.